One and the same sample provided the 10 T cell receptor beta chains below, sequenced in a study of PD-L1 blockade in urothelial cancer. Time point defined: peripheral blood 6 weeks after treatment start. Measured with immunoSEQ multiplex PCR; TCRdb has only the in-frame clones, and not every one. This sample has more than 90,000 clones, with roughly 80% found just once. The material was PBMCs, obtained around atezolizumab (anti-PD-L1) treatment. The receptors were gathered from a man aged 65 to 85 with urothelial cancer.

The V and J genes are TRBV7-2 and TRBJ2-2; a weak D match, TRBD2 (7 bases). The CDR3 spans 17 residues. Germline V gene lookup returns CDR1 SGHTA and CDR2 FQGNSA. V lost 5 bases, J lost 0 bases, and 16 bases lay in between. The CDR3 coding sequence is TGTGCCAGCAGCCGGTCAGCGGGACACTCGAACACCGGGGAGCTGTTTTTT. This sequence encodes CASSRSAGHSNTGELFF.

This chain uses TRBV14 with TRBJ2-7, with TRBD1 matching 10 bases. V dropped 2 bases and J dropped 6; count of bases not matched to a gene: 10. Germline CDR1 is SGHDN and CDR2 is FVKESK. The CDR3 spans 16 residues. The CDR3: CASSQNPGQGNIEQYF. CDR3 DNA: TGTGCCAGCAGCCAAAATCCGGGACAGGGGAATATCGAGCAGTACTTC. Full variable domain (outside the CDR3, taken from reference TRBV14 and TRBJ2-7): EAGVTQFPSHSVIEKGQTVTLRCDPISGHDNLYWYRRVMGKEIKFLLHFVKESKQDESGMPNNRFLAERTGGTYSTLKVQPAELEDSGVYFCASSQNPGQGNIEQYFGPGTRLTVT.

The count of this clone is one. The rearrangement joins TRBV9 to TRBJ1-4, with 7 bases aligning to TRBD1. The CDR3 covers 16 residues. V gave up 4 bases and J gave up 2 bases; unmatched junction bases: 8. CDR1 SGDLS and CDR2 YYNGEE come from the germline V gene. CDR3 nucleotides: TGTGCCAGCAGCCGAGGAGGGGGCTTGACTAATGAAAAACTGTTTTTT. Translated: CASSRGGGLTNEKLFF.

CDR3 amino acids: CAISEATGFLDTQYF. The CDR3 DNA sequence: TGTGCCATCAGTGAGGCGACAGGGTTTTTAGATACGCAGTATTTT. This chain connects TRBV10-3 to TRBJ2-3; 7 bases match TRBD1. With V trimmed by 2 bases and J by 5 bases, 7 bases remained unmatched. This CDR3 contains 15 residues. Germline lookup yields CDR1 ENHRY and CDR2 SYGVKD.

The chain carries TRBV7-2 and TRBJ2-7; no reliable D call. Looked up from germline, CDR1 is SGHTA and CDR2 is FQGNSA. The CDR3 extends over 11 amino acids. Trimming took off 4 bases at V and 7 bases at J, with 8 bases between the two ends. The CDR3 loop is CASSSFEEQYF. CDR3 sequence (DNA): TGTGCCAGCAGCTCCTTTGAGGAGCAGTACTTC. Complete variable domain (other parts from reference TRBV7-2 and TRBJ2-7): GAGVSQSPSNKVTEKGKDVELRCDPISGHTALYWYRQSLGQGLEFLIYFQGNSAPDKSGLPSDRFSAERTGGSVSTLTIQRTQQEDSAVYLCASSSFEEQYFGPGTRLTVT.

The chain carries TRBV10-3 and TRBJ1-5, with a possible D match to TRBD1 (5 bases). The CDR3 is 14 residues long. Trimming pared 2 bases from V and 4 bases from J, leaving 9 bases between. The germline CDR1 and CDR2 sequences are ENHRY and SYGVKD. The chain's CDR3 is CAISEGGENQPQHF. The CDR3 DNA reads TGTGCCATCAGTGAGGGAGGGGAAAATCAGCCCCAGCATTTT.

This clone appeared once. CDR3 region: CASSLDSLDTEAFF. The DNA for the CDR3 is TGCGCCAGCAGCTTGGACTCCCTCGACACTGAAGCTTTCTTT. The gene calls are TRBV5-1 and TRBJ1-1; no firm D call. CDR1 and CDR2 (germline): SGHRS, YFSETQ. The CDR3 loop spans 14 amino acids. V dropped 0 bases and J dropped 3 bases, with 9 bases sitting between them. Supplemented by reference TRBV5-1 and TRBJ1-1, the full variable domain reads KAGVTQTPRYLIKTRGQQVTLSCSPISGHRSVSWYQQTPGQGLQFLFEYFSETQRNKGNFPGRFSGRQFSNSRSEMNVSTLELGDSALYLCASSLDSLDTEAFFGQGTRLTVV.

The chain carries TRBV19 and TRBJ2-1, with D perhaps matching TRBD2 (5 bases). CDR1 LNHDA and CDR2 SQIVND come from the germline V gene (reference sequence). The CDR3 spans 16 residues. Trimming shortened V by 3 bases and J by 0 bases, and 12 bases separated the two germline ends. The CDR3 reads CASSISTGSSYNEQFF. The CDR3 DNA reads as TGTGCCAGTAGTATTTCCACGGGGAGCTCCTACAATGAGCAGTTCTTC.

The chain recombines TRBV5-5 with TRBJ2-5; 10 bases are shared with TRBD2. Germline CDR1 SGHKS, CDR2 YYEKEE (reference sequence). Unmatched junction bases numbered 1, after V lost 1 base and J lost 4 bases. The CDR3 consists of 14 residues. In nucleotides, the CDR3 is TGTGCCAGCAGCTTGTTAGCGGGAGGAGAGACCCAGTACTTC. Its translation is CASSLLAGGETQYF. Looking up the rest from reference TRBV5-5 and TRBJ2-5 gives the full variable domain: DAGVTQSPTHLIKTRGQQVTLRCSPISGHKSVSWYQQVLGQGPQFIFQYYEKEERGRGNFPDRFSARQFPNYSSELNVNALLLGDSALYLCASSLLAGGETQYFGPGTRLLVL.

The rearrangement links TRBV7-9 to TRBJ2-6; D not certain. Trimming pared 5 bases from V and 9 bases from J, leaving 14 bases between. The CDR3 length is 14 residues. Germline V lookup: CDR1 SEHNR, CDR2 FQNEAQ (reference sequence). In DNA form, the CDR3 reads TGTGCCAGCAGCGTTACCGCCCCTAGCAACGTCCTGACTTTC. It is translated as CASSVTAPSNVLTF.